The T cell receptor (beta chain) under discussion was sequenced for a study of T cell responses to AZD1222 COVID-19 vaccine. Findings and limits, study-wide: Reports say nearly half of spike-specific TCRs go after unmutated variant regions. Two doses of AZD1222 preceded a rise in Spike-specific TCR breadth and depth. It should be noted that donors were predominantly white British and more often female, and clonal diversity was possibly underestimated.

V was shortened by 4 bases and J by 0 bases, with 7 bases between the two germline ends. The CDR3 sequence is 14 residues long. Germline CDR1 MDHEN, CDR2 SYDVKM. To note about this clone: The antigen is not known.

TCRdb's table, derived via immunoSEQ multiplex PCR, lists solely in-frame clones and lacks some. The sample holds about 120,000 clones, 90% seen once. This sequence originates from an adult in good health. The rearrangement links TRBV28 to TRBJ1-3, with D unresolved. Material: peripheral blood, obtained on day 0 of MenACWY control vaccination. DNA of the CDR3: TGTGCCAGCAGTTACCAGAGCTCTGGAAACACCATATATTTT. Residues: CASSYQSSGNTIYF.